This T cell receptor (beta chain) comes out of a study of tumor and adjacent non-tumor tissue in lung cancer. No cell sorting was done before RNA was extracted from the tissue. Distant lung tissue was collected more than 3 cm away from the tumor edge. The library came from three nested PCR rounds adapted from ARM-PCR protocols. One entry per CDR3 protein results from TCRdb running MiXCR on the multiplex PCR reads. The sample consists of about 100,000 distinct CDR3 sequences, 60% to 80% of them appearing once. Germline V gene data show CDR1 as SGHAT and CDR2 as FQNNGV. The CDR3 extends over 15 amino acids. In regard to this clonotype: An end of the junction does not agree with germline; a read error may underlie this.

The sequence was collected from a young man with non-small cell lung cancer. V and J are TRBV11-2 and TRBJ2-7; D perhaps matches TRBD1 (5 bases). Sample: distant non-tumor lung tissue. In nucleotides, the CDR3 is TGTGCCTGCAGCCTGGCCAGGACACATTCCTACGAGCAGTACTTC. Translated: CACSLARTHSYEQYF.